This T cell receptor beta chain was found in a study of blood T cell repertoires in COVID-19. Original processing methods: Estimation of nucleated cell counts relied on the amplification of reference gene primers. The repertoire was sequenced with immunoSEQ multiplex PCR; TCRdb's copy has only in-frame clones and lacks some. From that table come the V and J calls and clone size; the DNA was used to work out D and trimming. The data contain 300,000 to 350,000 clones, around 87% of them seen just once; the ten biggest clones take up about 4.5%. This TCR was recovered from a woman under 30 with acute COVID-19. The specimen was PBMCs or T cells enriched from blood (not recorded which).

The CDR3 DNA is TGTGCCAGCAGTTTACACGGCGGGAGAGGTAATGAGCAGTTCTTC. Encoded protein: CASSLHGGRGNEQFF. This chain uses TRBV28 with TRBJ2-1, with 7 bases fitting TRBD2. V shed 2 bases, J shed 7 bases, and the junction held 8 bases outside the gene matches. This CDR3 spans 15 amino acids. Germline values: CDR1 MDHEN, CDR2 SYDVKM.